Given below is one T cell receptor (beta chain) in context. V shed 3 bases, J shed 4 bases, and the junction held 2 bases outside the gene matches. Germline-derived CDR1 and CDR2 are MNHEY and SVGAGI. CDR3 size: 14 residues. The data stem from a study of beta chain features in type 1 diabetes. The entirety of the isolated RNA underwent reverse transcription, so expressed TCRB transcripts were sequenced. Here immunoSEQ multiplex PCR was the method, and the copy in TCRdb shows in-frame clones only, minus some. Here the sample spans under 400,000 clones, 15% to 20% being singletons. The sequence was obtained from a woman under 30 in good health. V gene TRBV6-5 combines with J gene TRBJ2-1, with 8 bases lining up with TRBD2. The sequenced sample was naive CD4+ T cells from blood. The CDR3 loop is CASSYSGVYNEQFF. The DNA for the CDR3 is TGTGCCAGCAGTTATAGCGGGGTATACAATGAGCAGTTCTTC.